Below are 8 T cell receptor beta chains sequenced from a single sample in a study of cytomegalovirus exposure and HLA in healthy donors. Primers: 60 Vbeta forward and 13 Jbeta reverse. Clones were sequenced by immunoSEQ multiplex PCR, and TCRdb holds only the in-frame ones, with some missing. The sample shows 250,000 to 350,000 clones, 75% to 90% of them seen only once. Sequenced input: PBMCs. The receptors originated from a man aged 40-50 years in good health and CMV-seropositive.

V usage is TRBV11-2 and J usage is TRBJ1-5; the D is unclear. With 2 bases removed from V and 0 bases from J, the gap between germline ends came to 5 bases. The CDR3 runs to 14 residues. Germline assignment: CDR1 SGHAT and CDR2 FQNNGV. The CDR3 sequence is CASSLTDSNQPQHF. CDR3 in DNA: TGTGCCAGCAGCTTAACAGATAGCAATCAGCCCCAGCATTTT. Full variable domain (missing parts from reference TRBV11-2 and TRBJ1-5): EAGVAQSPRYKIIEKRQSVAFWCNPISGHATLYWYQQILGQGPKLLIQFQNNGVVDDSQLPKDRFSAERLKGVDSTLKIQPAKLEDSAVYLCASSLTDSNQPQHFGDGTRLSIL.

V and J are TRBV7-8 and TRBJ1-1, with 10 bases lining up with TRBD1. From germline, CDR1 is SGHVS and CDR2 FQNEAQ. CDR3 length: 15 amino acids. Trimming took 6 bases from V and 0 from J; bases not matched to a gene: 4. The CDR3 sequence is CASRPGQGLNTEAFF. The CDR3, as DNA: TGTGCCAGCAGGCCGGGACAGGGGTTGAACACTGAAGCTTTCTTT.

The chain uses TRBV2 and TRBJ2-7, with a tentative D call TRBD2 (6 bases). CDR1 and CDR2 (germline): SNHLY, FYNNEI. Trimming cost V 6 bases and J 6 bases, with 21 bases left between them. This CDR3 spans 15 amino acids. CDR3 amino acids: CASRGGPQEEREQYF. The DNA for the CDR3 is TGTGCCAGCAGGGGGGGTCCCCAAGAAGAACGCGAGCAGTACTTC.

This CDR3 is CASSLAVAVTDTQYF. In nucleotides, the CDR3 is TGTGCCAGCAGCTTAGCCGTGGCAGTTACAGATACGCAGTATTTT. V usage is TRBV11-2 and J usage is TRBJ2-3; D unresolved. V lost 1 base and J 3 bases, leaving 11 bases between the germline ends. The CDR3 spans 15 residues. Germline lookup yields CDR1 SGHAT and CDR2 FQNNGV.

The CDR3 region is CASSQWQGNQPQHF. CDR3 nucleotide sequence: TGCGCCAGCAGCCAATGGCAAGGCAATCAGCCCCAGCATTTT. The chain couples TRBV4-1 to TRBJ1-5; D is unclear. V was shortened by 2 bases and J by 2 bases, with 7 bases between the two germline ends. This CDR3 has 14 amino acids. Per germline, CDR1 MGHRA and CDR2 YSYEKL.

This chain links TRBV7-8 with TRBJ2-5, with 9 bases that match TRBD2. The CDR3 has 14 amino acids. V lost 5 bases to trimming and J lost 4 bases; unmatched junction nucleotides: 5. The V gene's germline CDR1 is SGHVS and CDR2 FQNEAQ. CDR3 loop: CASSPPLAGETQYF. CDR3 bases: TGTGCCAGCAGCCCCCCACTAGCGGGAGAGACCCAGTACTTC. The complete variable domain, with remaining parts taken from reference TRBV7-8 and TRBJ2-5, reads GAGVSQSPRYKVAKRGQDVALRCDPISGHVSLFWYQQALGQGPEFLTYFQNEAQLDKSGLPSDRFFAERPEGSVSTLKIQRTQQEDSAVYLCASSPPLAGETQYFGPGTRLLVL.

The chain has TRBV6-5 and TRBJ1-1; D not resolved. The V gene's germline CDR1 is MNHEY and CDR2 SVGAGI. There are 11 residues in the CDR3. V was trimmed by 7 bases and J by 1 base, leaving 4 bases between them. The CDR3 nucleotides read TGTGCCAGCATACAGAACACTGAAGCTTTCTTT. Translating it yields CASIQNTEAFF.

The rearrangement uses TRBV5-1 and TRBJ2-7, with D perhaps matching TRBD2 (6 bases). Germline-derived CDR1 and CDR2 are SGHRS and YFSETQ. Trimming left V 0 bases short and J 2 bases short, with 15 bases between. The CDR3 has 16 amino acids. The CDR3 region is CASSLATGTGAYEQYF. The CDR3 DNA reads as TGCGCCAGCAGCTTGGCAACCGGGACTGGGGCCTACGAGCAGTACTTC. The entire variable domain, with the rest obtained from reference TRBV5-1 and TRBJ2-7, is as follows: KAGVTQTPRYLIKTRGQQVTLSCSPISGHRSVSWYQQTPGQGLQFLFEYFSETQRNKGNFPGRFSGRQFSNSRSEMNVSTLELGDSALYLCASSLATGTGAYEQYFGPGTRLTVT.